This is a list of T cell receptor beta chains from one sample in a study of blood T cells in healthy people across ages. TCRdb recomputed calls from the 5' RACE reads with MiXCR, one row per CDR3 protein. The sample yields roughly 900,000 distinct CDR3 sequences, approximately 49% seen once. Input material: blood. These receptors all stem from a young man in good health. CDR3s include the opening cysteine and the closing phenylalanine or tryptophan. A D gene is named only where the DNA matches it firmly. Some rows have no size entry. The others give once, few or many, or a class for an expanded clone.

TRBJ2-3 | . | . | 13 | TRBV7-2 | CASSSYSSVTQYF | TGTGCCAGCAGCTCCTACTCGTCCGTGACACAGTATTTT
TRBJ2-1 | . | . | 15 | TRBV28 | CASSLQGAGVNEQFF | TGTGCCAGCAGTTTACAGGGGGCGGGGGTCAATGAGCAGTTCTTC
TRBJ2-7 | few | TRBD1 | 13 | TRBV20-1 | CSAVGQGAAEQYF | TGCAGTGCTGTAGGACAGGGGGCCGCCGAGCAGTACTTC
TRBJ2-3 | few | TRBD2 | 16 | TRBV5-1 | CASSLGTSGGGDTQYF | TGCGCCAGCAGCTTGGGGACTAGCGGGGGCGGAGATACGCAGTATTTT
TRBJ1-6 | . | . | 14 | TRBV4-1 | CASSQVSYNSPLHF | TGCGCCAGCAGCCAAGTATCGTATAATTCACCCCTCCACTTT
TRBJ2-7 | . | TRBD2 | 14 | TRBV27 | CASRSGGPGGEQYF | TGTGCCAGCAGAAGCGGGGGGCCAGGTGGGGAGCAGTACTTC
TRBJ2-5 | . | TRBD1 | 17 | TRBV28 | CASSRRTGQGSRYEQYF | TGTGCCAGCAGCCGACGGACTGGACAGGGTTCGAGGTATGAGCAGTACTTC
TRBJ2-5 | few | TRBD2 | 14 | TRBV29-1 | CSVVGSGGGETQYF | TGCAGCGTTGTGGGTAGCGGGGGAGGAGAGACCCAGTACTTC
TRBJ2-2 | . | TRBD1 | 18 | TRBV6-1 | CASSEWGTGGFNTGELFF | TGTGCCAGCAGTGAATGGGGGACAGGGGGCTTCAACACCGGGGAGCTGTTTTTT
TRBJ1-4 | . | . | 14 | TRBV27 | CASTTRRGGEKLFF | TGTGCCAGCACCACCCGTAGGGGTGGCGAAAAACTGTTTTTT
TRBJ1-1 | . | . | 13 | TRBV12-3/TRBV12-4 | CASHKTADTEAFF | TGTGCCAGCCATAAAACTGCGGACACTGAAGCTTTCTTT
TRBJ1-6 | once | TRBD1 | 16 | TRBV7-2 | CASSLGPGTAYSPLHF | TGTGCCAGCAGCTTGGGGCCGGGGACAGCCTATTCACCCCTCCACTTT
TRBJ2-7 | . | . | 12 | TRBV29-1 | CSVEVRADEQYF | TGCAGCGTTGAAGTTAGGGCAGACGAGCAGTACTTC
TRBJ2-3 | . | . | 15 | TRBV11-3 | CASSLKLARADTQYF | TGTGCCAGCAGCTTAAAGCTCGCCCGGGCGGATACGCAGTATTTT
TRBJ2-7 | . | TRBD2 | 16 | TRBV6-5 | CASSSLSGRISYEQYF | TGTGCCAGCAGTTCCTTAAGCGGGAGAATCTCCTACGAGCAGTACTTC
TRBJ1-4 | . | . | 17 | TRBV5-1 | CASSPDATQRTNEKLFF | TGCGCCAGCAGCCCAGACGCAACACAGAGAACTAATGAAAAACTGTTTTTT
TRBJ1-6 | . | . | 15 | TRBV15 | CATSRAIGDNSPLHF | TGTGCCACCAGCAGAGCCATCGGGGATAATTCACCCCTCCACTTT
TRBJ2-5 | . | . | 15 | TRBV2 | CASSLGQRGTYEQYF | TGTGCCAGCAGTCTTGGACAGCGAGGGACCTACGAACAGTACTTC
TRBJ2-2 | . | TRBD1 | 16 | TRBV7-9 | CASSLPGQGKTGELFF | TGTGCCAGCAGCCTCCCGGGACAGGGGAAAACCGGGGAGCTGTTTTTT
TRBJ1-2 | . | . | 12 | TRBV6-2/TRBV6-3 | CASSDRHGGYTF | TGTGCCAGCAGCGACCGACACGGCGGCTACACCTTC
TRBJ2-3 | . | . | 17 | TRBV28 | CASSSKQVTLGTDTQYF | TGTGCCAGCAGTTCCAAGCAGGTTACCCTTGGCACAGATACGCAGTATTTT
TRBJ1-2 | few | . | 15 | TRBV7-2 | CASSLAETVRSGYTF | TGTGCCAGCAGCTTAGCGGAGACAGTTAGATCTGGCTACACCTTC
TRBJ2-7 | few | TRBD2 | 16 | TRBV12-3/TRBV12-4 | CASSRLSGTSSGEQYF | TGTGCCAGCAGTCGACTTTCCGGGACTAGCAGTGGCGAGCAGTACTTC
TRBJ2-1 | . | . | 13 | TRBV12-3/TRBV12-4 | CASSLGQIPEQFF | TGTGCCAGCAGTCTTGGACAGATCCCTGAGCAGTTCTTC
TRBJ2-5 | . | . | 15 | TRBV14 | CASSQNQGIPNEQYF | TGTGCCAGCAGCCAAAACCAGGGGATCCCCAATGAGCAGTACTTC
TRBJ1-1 | . | . | 13 | TRBV7-2 | CASSLTKDTEAFF | TGTGCCAGCAGCTTAACCAAGGACACTGAAGCTTTCTTT
TRBJ1-2 | . | TRBD1 | 14 | TRBV27 | CASSSYRGGYGYTF | TGTGCCAGCAGTTCTTACAGGGGTGGCTATGGCTACACCTTC
TRBJ2-7 | few | TRBD1 | 14 | TRBV20-1 | CSARQGVTSYEQYF | TGCAGTGCAAGACAGGGGGTAACCTCCTACGAGCAGTACTTC
TRBJ2-7 | . | . | 15 | TRBV20-1 | CSARDPGHGAYEQYF | TGCAGTGCTAGAGATCCGGGACACGGGGCCTACGAGCAGTACTTC
TRBJ2-1 | few | . | 13 | TRBV6-2/TRBV6-3 | CASSYARNNEQFF | TGTGCCAGCAGTTACGCGCGGAACAATGAGCAGTTCTTC
TRBJ1-4 | . | . | 13 | TRBV7-8 | CASSAREGEKLFF | TGTGCCAGCAGCGCCCGGGAAGGTGAAAAACTGTTTTTT
TRBJ2-7 | . | . | 12 | TRBV7-9 | CASSEKGYEQYF | TGTGCCAGCAGTGAGAAAGGGTACGAGCAGTACTTC
TRBJ2-2 | . | TRBD1 | 16 | TRBV5-1 | CASSTRDRLNTGELFF | TGCGCCAGCAGCACCCGGGACAGACTGAACACCGGGGAGCTGTTTTTT
TRBJ2-7 | few | . | 13 | TRBV2 | CASSVSREREQYF | TGTGCCAGCAGTGTTTCCAGGGAGCGAGAGCAGTACTTC
TRBJ1-1 | . | . | 14 | TRBV12-3/TRBV12-4 | CVSRASTGNTEAFF | TGTGTCAGCAGGGCCTCGACAGGGAACACTGAAGCTTTCTTT
TRBJ1-2 | few | . | 13 | TRBV7-9 | CASSWSNRDGYTF | TGTGCCAGCAGCTGGAGTAACAGGGATGGCTACACCTTC
TRBJ2-1 | few | TRBD1 | 17 | TRBV6-2/TRBV6-3 | CASSYSPGTGAWNEQFF | TGTGCCAGCAGTTACTCGCCCGGGACAGGGGCTTGGAATGAGCAGTTCTTC
TRBJ1-1 | few | TRBD1 | 13 | TRBV12-3/TRBV12-4 | CASSWTGVGEAFF | TGTGCCAGCAGTTGGACAGGGGTGGGTGAAGCTTTCTTT
TRBJ2-7 | . | . | 15 | TRBV28 | CASSFVLDGSYEQYF | TGTGCCAGCAGTTTCGTTTTGGACGGCTCCTACGAGCAGTACTTC
TRBJ2-7 | many | TRBD1 | 14 | TRBV7-9 | CASSSRDRAYEQYF | TGTGCCAGCAGTTCCCGGGACAGAGCCTACGAGCAGTACTTC
TRBJ2-7 | few | TRBD2 | 16 | TRBV25-1 | CASSVPLGLAGYEQYF | TGTGCCAGCAGTGTCCCCCTGGGACTAGCGGGTTACGAGCAGTACTTC
TRBJ2-7 | . | . | 15 | TRBV5-1 | CASSVSFSLGYEQYF | TGCGCCAGCAGCGTTTCGTTTTCGTTGGGTTACGAGCAGTACTTC
TRBJ2-3 | . | . | 14 | TRBV7-9 | CASSLDLEGTAQYF | TGTGCCAGCAGCTTAGATCTTGAGGGTACTGCGCAGTATTTT
TRBJ2-2 | . | . | 15 | TRBV5-1 | CASSRSGSGTGELFF | TGCGCCAGCAGCCGTTCGGGGAGCGGGACCGGGGAGCTGTTTTTT
TRBJ2-1 | . | . | 15 | TRBV20-1 | CSAPSRGALYNEQFF | TGCAGTGCCCCTTCGCGCGGGGCGCTTTACAATGAGCAGTTCTTC
TRBJ1-1 | . | . | 15 | TRBV3-1 | CASSPPRTVNTEAFF | TGTGCCAGCAGCCCGCCCCGGACGGTGAACACTGAAGCTTTCTTT
TRBJ1-2 | . | . | 15 | TRBV6-2/TRBV6-3 | CASSYCLAGKYGYTF | TGTGCCAGCAGTTACTGCCTCGCCGGAAAGTATGGCTACACCTTC
TRBJ2-7 | . | . | 12 | TRBV12-3/TRBV12-4 | CASSVQTYEQYF | TGTGCCAGCAGCGTTCAGACTTACGAGCAGTACTTC
TRBJ1-3 | . | TRBD1 | 15 | TRBV3-1 | CASSQGDRTGNTIYF | TGTGCCAGCAGCCAAGGGGACAGGACTGGAAACACCATATATTTT
TRBJ2-7 | . | . | 18 | TRBV11-3 | CASSLDGSHRPFYYEQYF | TGTGCCAGCAGCTTAGATGGTAGCCACCGCCCGTTTTACTACGAGCAGTACTTC
TRBJ1-6 | . | TRBD1 | 15 | TRBV20-1 | CSARLRTGANSPLHF | TGCAGTGCTAGACTACGGACAGGGGCTAATTCACCCCTCCACTTT
TRBJ2-1 | . | . | 16 | TRBV6-1 | CASETAGVSSYNEQFF | TGTGCCAGCGAGACAGCAGGGGTGAGCTCCTACAATGAGCAGTTCTTC